Presented here are 14 T cell receptor beta chains from one specimen sequenced in a study of CXCR3-negative and CXCR3-positive naive CD8 T cells. TRB cDNA was prepared as libraries by UMI-labeled 5' RACE. Reanalyzing the 5' RACE reads, TCRdb keeps one entry per CDR3 protein, without DNA. Here the sample table reports under 85,000 distinct CDR3 sequences. Source material: naive CXCR3- CD8+ T cells from blood. Indicated subset: CD45RO-CCR7+CD27+CD95- naive CD8+ T cells lacking CXCR3 (TNR3-). These receptors came from a human donor in good health. Some clones in this sample may be carry-over from other donors' samples.

The chain joins TRBV6-5 to TRBJ2-2; the D gene TCRdb calls, TRBD1, cannot be checked with no DNA. Germline V gives CDR1 MNHEY, CDR2 SVGAGI. The CDR3 contains 13 residues. CDR3 sequence: CASKRGYTGELFF.

CDR3: CASSLAAGAYEQYF. The chain links TRBV7-6 to TRBJ2-7; TCRdb picks TRBD1, but there is no DNA to check that call. There are 14 residues in the CDR3. In germline, CDR1 is SGHVS, CDR2 FNYEAQ.

The rearrangement uses TRBV4-1 and TRBJ2-1. The CDR3 totals 15 residues. Germline assignment: CDR1 MGHRA and CDR2 YSYEKL. The CDR3 loop is CASSQDEGNGNEQFF.

The chain is built from TRBV28 and TRBJ2-7; TCRdb indicates TRBD1, and absent DNA this call remains unverified. The CDR3 runs to 15 residues. CDR1 is MDHEN, CDR2 SYDVKM, per germline. The CDR3 spells CASSFTRTGGGWQYF. The full variable domain, in which reference TRBV28 and TRBJ2-7 provide the parts outside the CDR3, is DVKVTQSSRYLVKRTGEKVFLECVQDMDHENMFWYRQDPGLGLRLIYFSYDVKMKEKGDIPEGYSVSREKKERFSLILESASTNQTSMYLCASSFTRTGGGWQYFGPGTRLTVT.

V is TRBV7-3 and J is TRBJ2-1; TCRdb names TRBD2, which stays unverified in the absence of DNA. The germline gives CDR1 SGHTA, CDR2 FQGTGA. This CDR3 contains 14 residues. This chain's CDR3 is CASSLERGHNEQFF.

The chain couples TRBV20-1 to TRBJ2-7; no DNA is available, so the TRBD1 call from TCRdb remains unchecked. CDR1 is DFQATT, CDR2 SNEGSKA, per germline (reference sequence). The CDR3 contains 14 residues. CDR3 sequence reads: CSATGTSSSYEQYF.

The genes are TRBV20-1 and TRBJ2-3; TCRdb's D gene call, TRBD2, goes unchecked for lack of DNA. This CDR3 spans 16 amino acids. Germline lookup yields CDR1 DFQATT and CDR2 SNEGSKA (reference sequence). The CDR3: CSAREGGGDDPVTQYF.

The chain carries TRBV9 and TRBJ2-1. The germline V gene has CDR1 SGDLS and CDR2 YYNGEE. This CDR3 is 15 amino acids long. This CDR3 reads CASSVADQLGSEQFF.

The chain joins TRBV4-1 to TRBJ2-7; TCRdb proposes TRBD1, but this gene call is untestable without DNA. The CDR3 covers 16 residues. The germline V gene encodes CDR1 MGHRA and CDR2 YSYEKL. CDR3 residues: CASSQDHRGSSYEQYF.

The chain has TRBV29-1 and TRBJ2-5. The CDR3 has 12 residues. The germline gives CDR1 SQVTM, CDR2 ANQGSEA. The CDR3 loop reads CSVEVGKETQYF.

The V call is TRBV7-9, the J call TRBJ2-2. Germline V gives CDR1 SEHNR, CDR2 FQNEAQ (reference sequence). CDR3 length equals 16 residues. CDR3 residues: CASSYGPDSEAGELFF.

CDR3 region: CASSLDGSTGQGDPDSYNEQFF. The genes are TRBV12-3 or TRBV12-4 and TRBJ2-1; TCRdb selects TRBD1, and the lack of DNA leaves this call unchecked. The CDR3 loop spans 22 amino acids.

The gene calls are TRBV12-3 or TRBV12-4 and TRBJ2-7; the TRBD1 assignment by TCRdb is unverifiable without DNA. The CDR3 extends over 12 amino acids. Here the CDR3 reads CASSPTVYEQYF.

This clonotype is identified as medium-sized from frequency. The chain recombines TRBV5-6 with TRBJ2-5. CDR3 size: 14 residues. The germline CDR1 and CDR2 sequences are SGHDT and YYEEEE. This chain's CDR3 is CASSFLPQWETQYF. The full variable domain, completed using reference TRBV5-6 and TRBJ2-5, is DAGVTQSPTHLIKTRGQQVTLRCSPKSGHDTVSWYQQALGQGPQFIFQYYEEEERQRGNFPDRFSGHQFPNYSSELNVNALLLGDSALYLCASSFLPQWETQYFGPGTRLLVL.